Each of the 21 T cell receptor beta chains below was sequenced from the same sample in a study of blood T cell repertoires in COVID-19. Here immunoSEQ multiplex PCR was the method, and the copy in TCRdb shows in-frame clones only, minus some. The data show approximately 30,000 clones, with about nine tenths seen just once and 5.4% held by the top ten. Sequences were obtained from peripheral blood. These receptors came from a human donor in a cohort sampled during active COVID-19.

The genes are TRBV7-9 and TRBJ1-4, with 12 positions matching TRBD1. The V gene end was trimmed by 5 bases and the J gene end by 8 bases; junction bases not matched to a gene: 3. This CDR3 comprises 14 residues. Germline V gene data show CDR1 as SEHNR and CDR2 as FQNEAQ (reference sequence). The CDR3 DNA sequence: TGTGCCAGCAGCCGGGACAGGGGGCGGGAAAAACTGTTTTTT. It codes for CASSRDRGREKLFF.

The rearrangement joins TRBV14 to TRBJ2-7, with D unresolved. With 1 base removed from V and 4 bases from J, the gap between germline ends came to 14 bases. This CDR3 comprises 15 residues. CDR1 and CDR2 from the germline V gene are SGHDN and FVKESK. CDR3 coding DNA: TGTGCCAGCAGCCAAGTCTACCTGTGGGCTTACGAGCAGTACGTC. Residues: CASSQVYLWAYEQYV.

This clone was found once. This rearrangement joins TRBV18 to TRBJ2-5; 7 bases map to TRBD1. This CDR3 has 15 residues. Germline V gene data show CDR1 as KGHSH and CDR2 as LQKENI. Trimming took 2 bases from V and 4 from J; bases not matched to a gene: 7. This CDR3 is CASSPTPDRAETQYF. The CDR3 nucleotides are TGTGCCAGCTCACCAACCCCCGACAGGGCAGAGACCCAGTACTTC.

The gene calls are TRBV5-6 and TRBJ1-1; D is possibly TRBD1 (6 bases). Looked up from germline, CDR1 is SGHDT and CDR2 is YYEEEE. Trimming removed 4 bases from V and 0 bases from J, with 19 bases in between. This CDR3 has 17 amino acids. The CDR3 reads CASSGFGWTAVNTEAFF. CDR3 sequence (DNA): TGTGCCAGCAGCGGGTTTGGGTGGACAGCGGTGAACACTGAAGCTTTCTTT.

The chain links TRBV5-1 to TRBJ1-1; 9 bases align to TRBD1. V trimming: 3 bases; J trimming: 0 bases; junction bases outside the gene matches: 15. The V gene's germline CDR1 is SGHRS and CDR2 YFSETQ. This CDR3 comprises 19 residues. CDR3 loop: CASSSTSGQGISMNTEAFF. CDR3 nucleotide sequence: TGCGCCAGCAGCTCTACATCAGGACAGGGGATCTCCATGAACACTGAAGCTTTCTTT. Supplemented by reference TRBV5-1 and TRBJ1-1, the full variable domain reads KAGVTQTPRYLIKTRGQQVTLSCSPISGHRSVSWYQQTPGQGLQFLFEYFSETQRNKGNFPGRFSGRQFSNSRSEMNVSTLELGDSALYLCASSSTSGQGISMNTEAFFGQGTRLTVV.

The chain links TRBV18 to TRBJ2-3; D unresolved. Germline values: CDR1 KGHSH, CDR2 LQKENI. V shed 0 bases and J shed 2 bases, with 3 bases lying between them. This CDR3 contains 13 residues. The chain's CDR3 is CASSPPITDTQYF. CDR3 sequence (DNA): TGTGCCAGCTCACCACCTATCACAGATACGCAGTATTTT.

This chain links TRBV25-1 with TRBJ2-7; 8 bases are shared with TRBD1. CDR1 and CDR2 (germline): MGHDK, SYGVNS. J gave up 9 bases and V 4 bases, and 11 bases lay outside the gene matches. This CDR3 spans 14 amino acids. Here the CDR3 DNA reads TGTGCCAGCAGTGGGACAGGGAGGATCGCTCGGCAGTACGTC. Amino acid sequence: CASSGTGRIARQYV.

This clone was seen once. J is TRBJ2-1 and V is TRBV3-1 (or the pseudogene TRBV3-2); D is undetermined. Looked up from germline, CDR1 is LGHDT and CDR2 is YNNKEL (reference sequence). There are 13 residues in the CDR3. V was clipped by 3 bases and J by 14 bases, with 17 bases between them. For the CDR3, the DNA is TGTGCCAGCAGCCACGTTCCAGACATGGAAGAGTTCTTC. Translation: CASSHVPDMEEFF.

The rearrangement links TRBV6-5 to TRBJ2-5; a possible D gene is TRBD1 (6 bases). The CDR3 loop spans 15 amino acids. The germline V gene encodes CDR1 MNHEY and CDR2 SVGAGI. The V end lost 5 bases, the J end lost 6 bases, and 19 bases lay between the germline ends. Written as DNA, the CDR3 is TGTGCCAGCAGTACGCGCAGGGGAAGGGAACAGACCCAGTACTTC. Its translation is CASSTRRGREQTQYF.

The V call is TRBV30, the J call TRBJ1-2; D gene ambiguous. The germline V gene has CDR1 GTSNPN and CDR2 SVGIG (reference sequence). The CDR3 spans 11 residues. The V end was cut by 2 bases, the J end by 8 bases, with 9 bases between. The CDR3 region is CAWSYSGGYTF. The CDR3 DNA reads as TGTGCCTGGAGTTACAGTGGAGGCTACACCTTC.

The chain couples TRBV7-9 to TRBJ1-4, with 10 bases identical to TRBD1. Germline assignment: CDR1 SEHNR and CDR2 FQNEAQ (reference sequence). Trimming took 6 bases from V and 7 from J; bases not matched to a gene: 5. This CDR3 has 14 residues. The CDR3 spells CASRRGQGSEKLFF. Here the CDR3 DNA reads TGTGCCAGCAGGAGGGGACAGGGGTCTGAAAAACTGTTTTTT.

The chain is built from TRBV5-1 and TRBJ1-2; D not resolved. Trimming cost V 0 bases and J 4 bases, with 7 bases left between them. CDR1 is SGHRS, CDR2 YFSETQ, per germline. This CDR3 is 13 amino acids long. The CDR3 loop is CASSLASTYGYTF. The CDR3 coding sequence is TGCGCCAGCAGCTTGGCCAGTACCTATGGCTACACCTTC.

This clone has only one observation. The J gene is TRBJ1-2, the V gene TRBV29-1; possibly TRBD1 for D (5 bases). This CDR3 contains 14 residues. Germline CDR1 is SQVTM and CDR2 is ANQGSEA. V lost 7 bases to trimming and J lost 4 bases, with 19 bases between them. The CDR3 nucleotides are TGCAGCGATGACAGCGCCCTTACTCTCTATGGCTACACCTTC. Amino acids: CSDDSALTLYGYTF.

The rearrangement links TRBV5-4 to TRBJ2-7; D is possibly TRBD2 (5 bases). Germline CDR1 and CDR2: SGHNT and YYREEE (reference sequence). Trimming took off 4 bases at V and 0 bases at J, with 14 bases between the two ends. The CDR3 has 15 amino acids. The CDR3 nucleotides are TGTGCCAGCAGCATCCCCGGACTGGCCTCCTACGAGCAGTACGTC. Amino acids: CASSIPGLASYEQYV.

V and J are TRBV9 and TRBJ1-3; 7 bases agree with TRBD1. V gave up 4 bases and J gave up 7 bases; unmatched junction bases: 14. This CDR3 region has 16 residues. The germline V gene has CDR1 SGDLS and CDR2 YYNGEE. This CDR3 is CASSLQPGTAGNTIYF. CDR3 coding DNA: TGTGCCAGCAGCCTCCAGCCCGGGACAGCAGGGAACACCATATATTTT.

The CDR3 loop reads CASSLGGTGVNSPLHF. CDR3 DNA: TGCGCCAGCAGCTTGGGAGGGACAGGGGTGAATTCACCCCTCCACTTT. V is TRBV5-1 and J is TRBJ1-6; 10 positions match TRBD1. The CDR3 is made up of 16 amino acids. Germline values: CDR1 SGHRS, CDR2 YFSETQ. J was trimmed by 7 bases and V by 0 bases; bases with no gene match: 4.

The chain uses TRBV5-6 and TRBJ1-6; TRBD1 agrees at 7 bases. Germline assignment: CDR1 SGHDT and CDR2 YYEEEE. J was trimmed by 6 bases and V by 3 bases; bases with no gene match: 3. The CDR3 is 14 residues long. CDR3 nucleotide sequence: TGTGCCAGCAGCTCGGGACAGACTAATTCACCCCTCCACTTT. This translates into CASSSGQTNSPLHF.

This rearrangement joins TRBV10-1 to TRBJ2-1; 9 bases match TRBD1. Germline V gene data show CDR1 as WNHNN and CDR2 as SYGVQD (reference sequence). V lost 3 bases, J lost 6 bases, and 9 bases stayed unmatched. The CDR3 is made up of 16 amino acids. The CDR3 nucleotides are TGCGCCAGCAGTGACCGGGGGACAGGGAAGCCCAATGAGCAGTTCTTC. This encodes CASSDRGTGKPNEQFF.

This chain uses TRBV5-4 with TRBJ2-3, with TRBD2 identical over 12 bases. Germline trimming cut 3 bases from V and 3 bases from J; bases unmatched to any gene: 5. Germline CDR1 reads SGHNT; CDR2 reads YYREEE (reference sequence). This CDR3 has 16 amino acids. The CDR3 is CASSSELAGGTDTQYF. The CDR3 DNA reads TGTGCCAGCAGCTCCGAGCTAGCGGGGGGGACAGATACGCAGTATTTT.

This chain uses TRBV11-1 with TRBJ1-4; D remains ambiguous. Trimming took 3 bases from V and 8 from J, leaving 16 bases between them. Germline V lookup: CDR1 SGHAT, CDR2 FQDESV (reference sequence). The CDR3 covers 15 residues. The CDR3 DNA follows: TGTGCCAGCAGCTTCGGACTCCCCCCGAGAGAAAAACTGTTTTTT. Its protein product is CASSFGLPPREKLFF.

This clone was seen once. The rearrangement joins TRBV6-5 to TRBJ2-7; 9 positions match TRBD1. CDR1 is MNHEY and CDR2 is SVGAGI in the germline V gene. The CDR3 is made up of 14 amino acids. Trimming removed 6 bases from V and 4 bases from J; junction bases left unmatched: 7. For the CDR3, the DNA is TGTGCCAGCAGGCCGGACAGGGGTCTGTACGAGCAGTACGTC. It translates to CASRPDRGLYEQYV.